The next 17 T cell receptor beta chains were all read from a single sample in a study of beta chain features in type 1 diabetes. Expressed TCRB transcripts were sequenced because the isolated RNA had all been reverse transcribed beforehand. Clones were read by immunoSEQ multiplex PCR, and TCRdb kept only the in-frame ones, dropping some. The sample shows some 45,000 clones, around 50% of them seen only once. Sequencing was performed on Tregs from blood. The receptors were gathered from a woman under 30 in good health.

V and J are TRBV29-1 and TRBJ1-1; D not resolved. With 5 bases removed from V and 1 base from J, the gap between germline ends came to 11 bases. Germline V gene data show CDR1 as SQVTM and CDR2 as ANQGSEA. The CDR3 contains 13 residues. The CDR3 DNA follows: TGCAGCGTTCTCCGTTTACAGAACACTGAAGCTTTCTTT. Amino acids: CSVLRLQNTEAFF.

J is TRBJ1-3 and V is TRBV11-1; the match to TRBD2 covers 8 bases. The tail of the sequence fits TRBJ2-2 better, so the J call may be wrong. The CDR3 sequence is 15 residues long. CDR1 and CDR2 (germline): SGHAT, FQDESV (reference sequence). The CDR3 DNA follows: TGTGCCAGCAGCTTAAGGGGACTAGGGTCCGGGGAGCTGTTTTTT. Amino acids: CASSLRGLGSGELFF.

The J gene is TRBJ1-1, the V gene TRBV5-6, with 7 positions matching TRBD1. The CDR3 totals 13 residues. Germline values: CDR1 SGHDT, CDR2 YYEEEE. The trim removed 3 bases at V and 6 bases at J, leaving 5 bases unmatched. The CDR3 DNA is TGTGCCAGCAGCTACGGACAGGTGTCTGAAGCTTTCTTT. Its translation: CASSYGQVSEAFF.

The V call is TRBV29-1, the J call TRBJ1-1, with D possibly matching TRBD1 (5 bases). CDR3 length equals 13 residues. The germline V gene has CDR1 SQVTM and CDR2 ANQGSEA. The ends were cut back, 3 bases at V and 4 bases at J, with 12 bases in the middle. The CDR3 sequence: CSVEGGGVTEAFF. The CDR3 DNA reads as TGCAGCGTTGAGGGGGGGGGTGTCACTGAAGCTTTCTTT.

The chain links TRBV7-8 to TRBJ2-7, with TRBD1 matching over 9 bases. J was trimmed by 6 bases and V by 5 bases; bases with no gene match: 14. Germline-derived CDR1 and CDR2 are SGHVS and FQNEAQ. The CDR3 has 16 amino acids. In nucleotides, the CDR3 is TGTGCCAGCAGCGTTGCCGGGACAGGGTTTCAGGGCGAGCAGTACTTC. It specifies CASSVAGTGFQGEQYF.

The V and J genes are TRBV11-3 and TRBJ2-3, with D tentatively TRBD1 (6 bases). The V end was cut by 5 bases, the J end by 1 base, with 16 bases between. The CDR3 loop spans 16 amino acids. Germline-derived CDR1 and CDR2 are SGHNT and YENEEA. CDR3: CASSLGVRGRTDTQYF. The DNA of the CDR3 is TGTGCCAGCAGCCTTGGGGTCAGGGGACGCACAGATACGCAGTATTTT. Supplemented by reference TRBV11-3 and TRBJ2-3, the full variable domain reads EAGVVQSPRYKIIEKKQPVAFWCNPISGHNTLYWYLQNLGQGPELLIRYENEEAVDDSQLPKDRFSAERLKGVDSTLKIQPAELGDSAVYLCASSLGVRGRTDTQYFGPGTRLTVL.

V usage is TRBV5-4 and J usage is TRBJ2-7, with TRBD1 matching 8 bases. This CDR3 is 18 amino acids long. Germline CDR1 reads SGHNT; CDR2 reads YYREEE (reference sequence). The trim removed 7 bases at V and 0 bases at J, leaving 18 bases unmatched. CDR3 region: CASQLGAPGQVLSYEQYF. For the CDR3, the DNA is TGTGCCAGCCAGCTTGGCGCCCCGGGACAGGTACTCTCCTACGAGCAGTACTTC.

This clone has only a few counts. The chain uses TRBV4-2 and TRBJ2-5, with 11 nucleotides matching TRBD2. The CDR3 has 17 amino acids. Germline trimming cut 0 bases from V and 4 bases from J; bases unmatched to any gene: 7. Germline-derived CDR1 and CDR2 are LGHNA and YNFKEQ. The CDR3 coding sequence is TGTGCCAGCAGCCAAGACGCCGGACTAGCGGGTGGAGAGACCCAGTACTTC. Protein product: CASSQDAGLAGGETQYF.

This chain joins TRBV5-4 and TRBJ1-4; 8 bases map to TRBD1. Germline-derived CDR1 and CDR2 are SGHNT and YYREEE (reference sequence). With V trimmed by 3 bases and J by 8 bases, 6 bases remained unmatched. The CDR3 is 14 amino acids. The CDR3 DNA is TGTGCCAGCAGCTACGGACAGGGACGAGAAAAACTGTTTTTT. Protein: CASSYGQGREKLFF.

V usage is TRBV7-9 and J usage is TRBJ2-5; D remains ambiguous. The CDR3 sequence is 11 residues long. The V and J ends lost 3 bases and 5 bases respectively, with 4 bases between them. In germline, CDR1 is SEHNR, CDR2 FQNEAQ (reference sequence). CDR3 sequence (DNA): TGTGCCAGCAGCTTCAGGGAGACCCAGTACTTC. It specifies CASSFRETQYF.

The chain carries TRBV7-9 and TRBJ2-3, with 9 positions matching TRBD1. CDR3 length: 16 residues. The germline V gene encodes CDR1 SEHNR and CDR2 FQNEAQ (reference sequence). Unmatched junction bases numbered 10, after V lost 5 bases and J lost 4 bases. The CDR3 DNA reads as TGTGCCAGCAGCATCTCTGGACAGGGGAAGTCAGATACGCAGTATTTT. Translated, it gives CASSISGQGKSDTQYF.

V gene TRBV19 combines with J gene TRBJ1-1, with unresolved D. Germline CDR1 and CDR2: LNHDA and SQIVND (reference sequence). The CDR3 loop spans 13 amino acids. Trimming cost V 6 bases and J 3 bases, with 11 bases left between them. This CDR3 reads CASRWTGDTEAFF. CDR3 nucleotides: TGTGCCAGTAGGTGGACGGGAGACACTGAAGCTTTCTTT.

This CDR3 is CAWRTDLFEQFF. For the CDR3, the DNA is TGTGCCTGGAGGACTGATCTCTTTGAGCAGTTCTTC. The V and J genes are TRBV30 and TRBJ2-1; D remains ambiguous. Germline values: CDR1 GTSNPN, CDR2 SVGIG (reference sequence). Trimming left V 3 bases short and J 9 bases short, with 12 bases between. The CDR3 covers 12 residues.

In its sample, this clone was seen a few times. The genes are TRBV9 and TRBJ2-3, with TRBD1 matching 7 bases. With V trimmed by 0 bases and J by 4 bases, 2 bases remained unmatched. CDR3 length equals 14 residues. Per germline, CDR1 SGDLS and CDR2 YYNGEE. The CDR3: CASSVAQGADTQYF. CDR3 DNA sequence: TGTGCCAGCAGCGTAGCCCAGGGGGCAGATACGCAGTATTTT.

The chain joins TRBV6-6 to TRBJ2-7; 7 bases fit TRBD2. Germline V lookup: CDR1 MNHNY, CDR2 SVGAGI (reference sequence). V lost 4 bases and J lost 2; bases outside the gene matches: 8. This CDR3 spans 15 amino acids. CDR3 in amino acids: CASSSQRDLTYEQYF. CDR3 DNA sequence: TGTGCCAGCAGTTCGCAGCGGGACCTAACCTACGAGCAGTACTTC.

This clone was seen just once. This chain links TRBV6-6 with TRBJ1-3; 8 nucleotides agree with TRBD1. The trim removed 4 bases at V and 4 bases at J, leaving 3 bases unmatched. The CDR3 has 14 residues. Germline-derived CDR1 and CDR2 are MNHNY and SVGAGI (reference sequence). CDR3 loop: CASSWTGKGNTIYF. CDR3 bases: TGTGCCAGCAGTTGGACAGGGAAGGGAAACACCATATATTTT.

There are a few counts of this clone. The J gene is TRBJ1-1, the V gene TRBV7-2, with D tentatively TRBD1 (5 bases). The CDR3 runs to 14 residues. Germline V CDR1 and CDR2: SGHTA, FQGNSA. Trimming took 5 bases from V and 1 from J, leaving 11 bases between them. CDR3 nucleotides: TGTGCCAGCAGCCCGAACAGGAGGAACACTGAAGCTTTCTTT. It codes for CASSPNRRNTEAFF.